One T cell receptor beta chain is described in this entry. With a much larger clone just one base away, this may be a read error. From genomic DNA, two-round multiplex PCR was used to amplify TCR beta CDR3. Each TRBV and TRBJ gene had its own primer in the first PCR round. TCRdb ran MiXCR on the multiplex PCR reads and lists one entry per CDR3 protein. The sample holds more than 15,000 distinct CDR3 sequences, approximately 15% seen once. The data stem from a study of prognosis after radiotherapy for stage I lung cancer. The CDR3 covers 16 residues. The germline gives CDR1 MNHEY, CDR2 SVGEGT. J is TRBJ2-5 and V is TRBV6-2 or TRBV6-3; 9 bases match TRBD1. The TCR originated in a donor over 45 with non-small cell lung cancer. The source was PBMCs, collected before or after stereotactic body radiation therapy (not recorded which). DNA for the CDR3: TGTTCCAGCAGTTACAAGGGGACAGGGCAGGCAGAGACCCAGTACTTC. Amino acids: CSSSYKGTGQAETQYF.